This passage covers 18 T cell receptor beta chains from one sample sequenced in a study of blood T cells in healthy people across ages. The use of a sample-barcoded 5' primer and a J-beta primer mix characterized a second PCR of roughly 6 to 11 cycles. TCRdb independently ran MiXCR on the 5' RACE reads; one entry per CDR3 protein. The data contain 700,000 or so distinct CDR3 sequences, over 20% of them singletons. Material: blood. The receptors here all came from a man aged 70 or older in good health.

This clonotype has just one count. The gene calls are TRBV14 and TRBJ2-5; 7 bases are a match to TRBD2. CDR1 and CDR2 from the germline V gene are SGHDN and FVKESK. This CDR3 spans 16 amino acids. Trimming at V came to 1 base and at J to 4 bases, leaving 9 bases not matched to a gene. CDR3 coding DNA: TGTGCCAGCAGCCAAGTGGGGAGGGGCCCATCAGAGACCCAGTACTTC. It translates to CASSQVGRGPSETQYF.

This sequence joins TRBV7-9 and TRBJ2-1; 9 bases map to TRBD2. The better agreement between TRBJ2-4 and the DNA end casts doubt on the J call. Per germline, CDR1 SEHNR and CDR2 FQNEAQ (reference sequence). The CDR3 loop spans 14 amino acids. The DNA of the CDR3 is TGTGCCAGCAGCTTACAACTAGCGGGCCTTCCTCAGTACTTC. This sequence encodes CASSLQLAGLPQYF.

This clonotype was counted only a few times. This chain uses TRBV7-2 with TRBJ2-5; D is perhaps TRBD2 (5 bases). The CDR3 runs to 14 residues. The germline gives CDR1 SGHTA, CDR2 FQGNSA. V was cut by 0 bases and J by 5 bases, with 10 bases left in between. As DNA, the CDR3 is TGTGCCAGCAGCTTAGCGGGCCAGCGGGAGACCCAGTACTTC. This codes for CASSLAGQRETQYF. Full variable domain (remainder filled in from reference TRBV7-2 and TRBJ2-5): GAGVSQSPSNKVTEKGKDVELRCDPISGHTALYWYRQSLGQGLEFLIYFQGNSAPDKSGLPSDRFSAERTGGSVSTLTIQRTQQEDSAVYLCASSLAGQRETQYFGPGTRLLVL.

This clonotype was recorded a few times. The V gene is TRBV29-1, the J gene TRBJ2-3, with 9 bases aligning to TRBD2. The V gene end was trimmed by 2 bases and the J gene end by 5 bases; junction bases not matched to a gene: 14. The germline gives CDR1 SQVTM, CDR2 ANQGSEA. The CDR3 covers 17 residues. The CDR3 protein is CSVESSSRGGLIDTQYF. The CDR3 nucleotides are TGCAGCGTTGAATCCTCTTCGCGGGGGGGTCTCATAGATACGCAGTATTTT.

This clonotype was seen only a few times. CDR3 nucleotides: TGTGCCAGCAGCTACCCAGGTACGCAGTATTTT. It yields the protein CASSYPGTQYF. The V gene is TRBV7-2, the J gene TRBJ2-3; no firm D call. In germline, CDR1 is SGHTA, CDR2 FQGNSA. This CDR3 comprises 11 residues. V dropped 4 bases and J dropped 8 bases, with 7 bases sitting between them.

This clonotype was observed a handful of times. CDR3 DNA sequence: TGTGCCAGCAGCCAGGCCTCTGAAGCTTTCTTT. Amino acids: CASSQASEAFF. The chain joins TRBV3-1 to TRBJ1-1, with unresolved D. Trimming shortened V by 3 bases and J by 6 bases, and 5 bases separated the two germline ends. This CDR3 has 11 amino acids. Germline V CDR1 and CDR2: LGHDT, YNNKEL (reference sequence).

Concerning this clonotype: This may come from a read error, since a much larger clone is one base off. CDR3 sequence: CASSHLDTQYF. In DNA form, the CDR3 reads TGTGCCAGCAGTCATTTAGATACGCAGTATTTT. This chain uses TRBV12-3 or TRBV12-4 with TRBJ2-3, with D unclear. V gave up 5 bases and J gave up 5 bases, with 5 bases separating them. CDR3 length: 11 residues.

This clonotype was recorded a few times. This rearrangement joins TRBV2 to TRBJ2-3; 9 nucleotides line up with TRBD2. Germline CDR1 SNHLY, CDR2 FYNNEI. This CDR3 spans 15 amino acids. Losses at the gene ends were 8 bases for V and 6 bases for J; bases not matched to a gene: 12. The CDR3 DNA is TGTGCCAGCCTTTTCCAGCGGGAGGAATCGGATACGCAGTATTTT. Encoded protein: CASLFQREESDTQYF.

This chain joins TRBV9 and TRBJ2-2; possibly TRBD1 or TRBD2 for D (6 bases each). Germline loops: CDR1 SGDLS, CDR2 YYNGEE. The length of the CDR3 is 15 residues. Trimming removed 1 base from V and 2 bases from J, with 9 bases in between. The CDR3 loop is CASSVTGANTGELFF. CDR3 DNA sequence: TGTGCCAGCAGCGTAACGGGGGCTAACACCGGGGAGCTGTTTTTT.

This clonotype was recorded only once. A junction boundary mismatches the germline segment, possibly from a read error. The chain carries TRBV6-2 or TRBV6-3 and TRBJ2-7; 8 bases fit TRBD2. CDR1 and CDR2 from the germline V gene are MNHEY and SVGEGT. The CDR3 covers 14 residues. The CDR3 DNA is TGTGCCAGCAGGAAGACTAGCGACTCCTACGTGCAGTACTTC. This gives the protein CASRKTSDSYVQYF.

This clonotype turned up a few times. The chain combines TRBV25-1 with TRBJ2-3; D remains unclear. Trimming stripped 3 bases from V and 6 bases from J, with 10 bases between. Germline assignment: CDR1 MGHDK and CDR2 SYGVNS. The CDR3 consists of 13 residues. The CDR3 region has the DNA TGTGCCAGCAGTGACAACGGCAAGGATACGCAGTATTTT. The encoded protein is CASSDNGKDTQYF. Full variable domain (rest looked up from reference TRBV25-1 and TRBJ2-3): EADIYQTPRYLVIGTGKKITLECSQTMGHDKMYWYQQDPGMELHLIHYSYGVNSTEKGDLSSESTVSRIRTEHFPLTLESARPSHTSQYLCASSDNGKDTQYFGPGTRLTVL.

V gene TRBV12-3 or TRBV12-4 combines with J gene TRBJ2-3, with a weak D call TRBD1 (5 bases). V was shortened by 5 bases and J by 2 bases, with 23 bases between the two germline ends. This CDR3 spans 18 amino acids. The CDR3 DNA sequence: TGTGCCAGCAGTCATCCAAAAGGACGACAGAGATACACAGATACGCAGTATTTT. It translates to CASSHPKGRQRYTDTQYF.

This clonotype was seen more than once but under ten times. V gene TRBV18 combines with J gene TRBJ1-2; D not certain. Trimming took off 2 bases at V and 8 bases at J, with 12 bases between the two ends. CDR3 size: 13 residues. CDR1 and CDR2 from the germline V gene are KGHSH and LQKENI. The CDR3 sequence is CASSPSTDGGYTF. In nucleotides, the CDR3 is TGTGCCAGCTCACCATCAACCGATGGAGGCTACACCTTC.

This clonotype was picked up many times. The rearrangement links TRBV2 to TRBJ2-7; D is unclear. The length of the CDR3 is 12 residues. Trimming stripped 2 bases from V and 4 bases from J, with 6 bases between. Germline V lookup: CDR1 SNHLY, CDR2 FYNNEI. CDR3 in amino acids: CASSELGYEQYV. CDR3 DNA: TGTGCCAGCAGTGAATTGGGATACGAGCAGTACGTC.

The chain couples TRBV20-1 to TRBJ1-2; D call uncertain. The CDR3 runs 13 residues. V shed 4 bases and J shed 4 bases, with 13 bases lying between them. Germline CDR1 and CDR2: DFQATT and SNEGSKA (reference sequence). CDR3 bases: TGCAGTGCTATCCCGGAAGCCCCCTATGGCTACACCTTC. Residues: CSAIPEAPYGYTF.

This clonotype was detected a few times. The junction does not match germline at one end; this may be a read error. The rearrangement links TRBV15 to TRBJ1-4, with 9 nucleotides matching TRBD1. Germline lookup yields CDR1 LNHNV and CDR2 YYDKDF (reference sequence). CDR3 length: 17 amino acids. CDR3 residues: CATGRGRPGTGQEKLFF. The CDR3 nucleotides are TGTGCCACCGGCAGAGGACGGCCCGGGACAGGGCAAGAAAAACTGTTTTTT.

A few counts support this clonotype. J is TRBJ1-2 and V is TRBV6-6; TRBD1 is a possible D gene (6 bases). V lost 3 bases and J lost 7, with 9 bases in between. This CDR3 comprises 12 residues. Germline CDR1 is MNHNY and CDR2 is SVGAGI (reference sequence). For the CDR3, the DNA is TGTGCCAGCAGTTATCTAGGGGGTGGCTACACCTTC. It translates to CASSYLGGGYTF.

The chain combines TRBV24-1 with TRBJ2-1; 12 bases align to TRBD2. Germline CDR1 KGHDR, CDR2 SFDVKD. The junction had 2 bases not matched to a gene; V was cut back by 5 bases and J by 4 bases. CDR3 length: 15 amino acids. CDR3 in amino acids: CATSAGLAGYNEQFF. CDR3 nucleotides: TGTGCCACCAGTGCCGGACTAGCGGGATACAATGAGCAGTTCTTC.